This T cell receptor (beta chain) was recovered during a study of T cell changes during pregnancy in multiple sclerosis. Some clones are missing from TCRdb's copy, which holds only in-frame ones; the method was immunoSEQ multiplex PCR. The sample includes some 30,000 clones, nearly 90% seen only once; the top ten take 0.5% to 0.65%. The clonotype originates from a female donor in good health, enrolled as a control in a pregnancy study. The sequencing used CD4+ T cells from peripheral blood mononuclear cells, collected in the third trimester of pregnancy.

As DNA, the CDR3 is TGTGCCATCGGGTCGGGGACTAGCGGCTACAATGAGCAGTTCTTC. It specifies CAIGSGTSGYNEQFF. The chain employs TRBV10-3 and TRBJ2-1; 11 positions agree with TRBD2. The CDR3 contains 15 residues. Germline CDR1 reads ENHRY; CDR2 reads SYGVKD. V trimming: 8 bases; J trimming: 3 bases; junction bases outside the gene matches: 6.